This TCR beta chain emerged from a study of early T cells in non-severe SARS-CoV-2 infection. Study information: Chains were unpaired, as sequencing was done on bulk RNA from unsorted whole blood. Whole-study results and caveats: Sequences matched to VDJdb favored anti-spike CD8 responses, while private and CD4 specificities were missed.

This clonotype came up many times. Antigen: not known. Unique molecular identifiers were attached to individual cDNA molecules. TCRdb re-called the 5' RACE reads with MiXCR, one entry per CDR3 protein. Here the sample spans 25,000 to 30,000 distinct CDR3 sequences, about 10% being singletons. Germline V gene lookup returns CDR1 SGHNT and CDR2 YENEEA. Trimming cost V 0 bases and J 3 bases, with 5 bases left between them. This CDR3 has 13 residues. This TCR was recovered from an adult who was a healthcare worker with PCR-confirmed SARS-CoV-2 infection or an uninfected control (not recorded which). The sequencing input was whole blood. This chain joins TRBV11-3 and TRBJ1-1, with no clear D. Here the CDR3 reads CASSLELHTEAFF. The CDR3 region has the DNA TGTGCCAGCAGCTTAGAATTGCACACTGAAGCTTTCTTT.